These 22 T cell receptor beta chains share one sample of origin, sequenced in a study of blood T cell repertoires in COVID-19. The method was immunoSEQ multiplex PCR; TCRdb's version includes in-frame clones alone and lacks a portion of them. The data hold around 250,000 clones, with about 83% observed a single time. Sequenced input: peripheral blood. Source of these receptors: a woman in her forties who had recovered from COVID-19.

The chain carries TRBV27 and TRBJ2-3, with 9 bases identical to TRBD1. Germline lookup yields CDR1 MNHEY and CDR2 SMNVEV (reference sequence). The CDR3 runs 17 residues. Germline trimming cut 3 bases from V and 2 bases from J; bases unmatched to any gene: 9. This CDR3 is CASSFPSGTGYTDTQYF. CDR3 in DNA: TGTGCCAGCAGTTTCCCCTCCGGGACAGGGTACACAGATACGCAGTATTTT.

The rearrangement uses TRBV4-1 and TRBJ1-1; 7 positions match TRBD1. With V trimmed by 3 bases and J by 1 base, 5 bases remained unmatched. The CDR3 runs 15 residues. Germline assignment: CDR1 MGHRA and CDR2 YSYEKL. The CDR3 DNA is TGCGCCAGCAGCCACTCGACAGGGAGGAACACTGAAGCTTTCTTT. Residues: CASSHSTGRNTEAFF.

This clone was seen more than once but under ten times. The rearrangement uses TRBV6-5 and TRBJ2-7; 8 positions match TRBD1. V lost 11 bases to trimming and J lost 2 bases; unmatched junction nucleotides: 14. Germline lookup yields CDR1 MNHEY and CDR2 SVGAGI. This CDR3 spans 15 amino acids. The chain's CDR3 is CAGHSGQGMAYEQYF. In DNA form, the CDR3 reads TGTGCCGGCCACTCAGGACAGGGAATGGCCTACGAGCAGTACTTC.

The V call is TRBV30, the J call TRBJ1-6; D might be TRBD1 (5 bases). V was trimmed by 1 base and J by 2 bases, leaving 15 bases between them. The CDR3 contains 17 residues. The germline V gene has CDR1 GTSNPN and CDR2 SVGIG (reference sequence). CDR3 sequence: CAWSEVGRGTYNSPLHF. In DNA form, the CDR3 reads TGTGCCTGGAGTGAGGTGGGGCGCGGCACCTATAATTCACCCCTCCACTTT.

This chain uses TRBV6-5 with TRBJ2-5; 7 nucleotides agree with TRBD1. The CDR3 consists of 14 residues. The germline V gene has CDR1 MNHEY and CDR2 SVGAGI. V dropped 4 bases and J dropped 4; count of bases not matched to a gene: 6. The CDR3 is CASSFDRVGETQYF. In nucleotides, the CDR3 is TGTGCCAGCAGTTTCGACAGGGTGGGAGAGACCCAGTACTTC.

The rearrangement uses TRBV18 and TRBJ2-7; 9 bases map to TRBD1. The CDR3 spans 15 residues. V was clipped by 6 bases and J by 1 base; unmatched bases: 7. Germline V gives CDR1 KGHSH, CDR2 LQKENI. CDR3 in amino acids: CASSEGQGKSYEQYF. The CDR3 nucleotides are TGTGCCAGCTCCGAGGGACAGGGAAAATCCTACGAGCAGTACTTC.

The CDR3 here is CASARTGDTEAFF. CDR3 DNA: TGTGCCAGCGCCAGAACAGGGGACACTGAAGCTTTCTTT. The chain combines TRBV7-9 with TRBJ1-1; 7 nucleotides line up with TRBD1. V dropped 8 bases and J dropped 3; count of bases not matched to a gene: 6. The CDR3 runs to 13 residues. The V gene's germline CDR1 is SEHNR and CDR2 FQNEAQ (reference sequence).

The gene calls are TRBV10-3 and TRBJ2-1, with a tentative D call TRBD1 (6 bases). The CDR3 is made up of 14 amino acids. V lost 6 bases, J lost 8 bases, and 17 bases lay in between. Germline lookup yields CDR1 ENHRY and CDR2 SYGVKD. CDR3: CAISTDLQGHEQFF. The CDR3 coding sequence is TGTGCCATCAGCACGGACCTACAGGGCCATGAGCAGTTCTTC.

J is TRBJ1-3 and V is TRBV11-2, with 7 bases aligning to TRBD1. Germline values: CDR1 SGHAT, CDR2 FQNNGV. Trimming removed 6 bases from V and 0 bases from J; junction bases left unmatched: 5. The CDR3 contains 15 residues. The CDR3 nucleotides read TGTGCCAGCAGTCGAGGGGGCTACTCTGGAAACACCATATATTTT. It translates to CASSRGGYSGNTIYF.

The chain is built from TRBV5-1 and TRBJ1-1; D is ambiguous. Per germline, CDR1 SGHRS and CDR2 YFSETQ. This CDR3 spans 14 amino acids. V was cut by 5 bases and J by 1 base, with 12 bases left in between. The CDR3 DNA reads TGCGCCAGCAGGCTCCGATTGGCGAACACTGAAGCTTTCTTT. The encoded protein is CASRLRLANTEAFF.

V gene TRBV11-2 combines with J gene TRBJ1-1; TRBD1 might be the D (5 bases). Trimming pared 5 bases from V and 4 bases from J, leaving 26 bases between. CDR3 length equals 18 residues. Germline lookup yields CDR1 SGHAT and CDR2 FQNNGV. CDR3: CASSRGSLSKPTGTEAFF. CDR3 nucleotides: TGTGCCAGCAGCCGGGGGAGTTTATCGAAACCCACGGGCACTGAAGCTTTCTTT. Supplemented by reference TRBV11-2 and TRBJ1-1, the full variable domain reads EAGVAQSPRYKIIEKRQSVAFWCNPISGHATLYWYQQILGQGPKLLIQFQNNGVVDDSQLPKDRFSAERLKGVDSTLKIQPAKLEDSAVYLCASSRGSLSKPTGTEAFFGQGTRLTVV.

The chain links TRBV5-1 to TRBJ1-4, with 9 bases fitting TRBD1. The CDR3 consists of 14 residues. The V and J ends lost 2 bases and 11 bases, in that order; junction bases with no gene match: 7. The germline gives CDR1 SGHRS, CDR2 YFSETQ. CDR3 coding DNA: TGCGCCAGCAGCTTAGACGGACAGGGGTTCAAACTGTTTTTT. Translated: CASSLDGQGFKLFF.

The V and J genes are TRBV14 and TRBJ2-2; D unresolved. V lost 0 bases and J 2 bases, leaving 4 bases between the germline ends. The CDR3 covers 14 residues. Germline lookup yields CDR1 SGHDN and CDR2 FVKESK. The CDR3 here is CASSQDHNTGELFF. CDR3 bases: TGTGCCAGCAGCCAAGACCATAACACCGGGGAGCTGTTTTTT.

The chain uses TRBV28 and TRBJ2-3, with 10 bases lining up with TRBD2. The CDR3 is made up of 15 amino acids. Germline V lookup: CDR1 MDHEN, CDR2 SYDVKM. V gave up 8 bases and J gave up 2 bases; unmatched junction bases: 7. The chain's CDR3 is CASGSAGGNTDTQYF. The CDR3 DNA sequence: TGTGCCAGCGGATCAGCGGGGGGGAACACAGATACGCAGTATTTT.

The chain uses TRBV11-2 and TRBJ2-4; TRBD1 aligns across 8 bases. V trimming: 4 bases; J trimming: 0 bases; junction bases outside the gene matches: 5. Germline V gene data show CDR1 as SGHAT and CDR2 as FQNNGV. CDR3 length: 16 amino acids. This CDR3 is CASSSTDRVAKNIQYF. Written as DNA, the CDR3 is TGTGCCAGCAGCTCGACGGACAGGGTAGCCAAAAACATTCAGTACTTC.

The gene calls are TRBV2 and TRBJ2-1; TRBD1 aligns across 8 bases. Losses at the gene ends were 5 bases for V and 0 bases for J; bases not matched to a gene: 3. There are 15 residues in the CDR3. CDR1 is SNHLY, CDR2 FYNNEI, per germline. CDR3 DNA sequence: TGTGCCAGCAGTCGTGACAGGGGCTCCTACAATGAGCAGTTCTTC. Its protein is CASSRDRGSYNEQFF.

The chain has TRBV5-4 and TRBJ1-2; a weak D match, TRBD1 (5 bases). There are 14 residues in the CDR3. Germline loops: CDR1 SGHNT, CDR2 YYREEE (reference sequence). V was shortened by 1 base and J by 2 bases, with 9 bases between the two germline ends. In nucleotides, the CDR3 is TGTGCCAGCAGCTTGAAAGCAGGGAACTATGGCTACACCTTC. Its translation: CASSLKAGNYGYTF.

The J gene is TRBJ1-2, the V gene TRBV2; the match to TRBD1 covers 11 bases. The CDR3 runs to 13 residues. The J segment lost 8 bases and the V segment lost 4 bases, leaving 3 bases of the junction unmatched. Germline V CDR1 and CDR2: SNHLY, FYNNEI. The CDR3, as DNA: TGTGCCAGCAGTGTGGGACAGGGGGAAGGCTACACCTTC. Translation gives CASSVGQGEGYTF. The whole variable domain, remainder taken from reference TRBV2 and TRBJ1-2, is EPEVTQTPSHQVTQMGQEVILRCVPISNHLYFYWYRQILGQKVEFLVSFYNNEISEKSEIFDDQFSVERPDGSNFTLKIRSTKLEDSAMYFCASSVGQGEGYTFGSGTRLTVV.

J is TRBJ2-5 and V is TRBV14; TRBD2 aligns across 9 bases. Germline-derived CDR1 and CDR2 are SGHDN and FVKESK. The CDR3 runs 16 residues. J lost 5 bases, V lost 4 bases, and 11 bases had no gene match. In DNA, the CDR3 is TGTGCCAGCAGCCTGGTAGCGGGGGCCCCATCGGAGACCCAGTACTTC. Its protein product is CASSLVAGAPSETQYF.

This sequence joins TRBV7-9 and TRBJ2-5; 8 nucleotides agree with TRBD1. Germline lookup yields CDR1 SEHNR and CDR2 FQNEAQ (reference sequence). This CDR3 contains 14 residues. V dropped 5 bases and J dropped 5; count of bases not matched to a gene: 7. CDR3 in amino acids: CASSTGQGSETQYF. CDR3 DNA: TGTGCCAGCAGCACCGGACAGGGAAGCGAGACCCAGTACTTC.

CDR3 in DNA: TGTGCCAGCAGCTTAGTAGCTGGGACAGAAAAAAACATTCAGTACTTC. Amino acid sequence: CASSLVAGTEKNIQYF. The chain couples TRBV11-3 to TRBJ2-4; 7 bases match TRBD1. CDR1 SGHNT and CDR2 YENEEA come from the germline V gene. This CDR3 contains 16 residues. With V trimmed by 1 base and J by 4 bases, 7 bases remained unmatched.

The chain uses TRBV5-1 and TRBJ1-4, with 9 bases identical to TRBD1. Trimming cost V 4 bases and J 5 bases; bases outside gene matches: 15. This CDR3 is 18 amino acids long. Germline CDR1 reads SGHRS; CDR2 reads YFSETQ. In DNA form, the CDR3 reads TGCGCCAGCAGCCTCCCCCCCTCGGGGACAGGGATAAATGAAAAACTGTTTTTT. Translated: CASSLPPSGTGINEKLFF.